These 6 T cell receptor beta chains came from one sample sequenced in a study of PD-1 blockade in classical Hodgkin lymphoma. Assay used: immunoSEQ multiplex PCR; TCRdb lists only in-frame clones, some missing. The profile covers fewer than 25,000 clones, with roughly four fifths appearing a single time and approximately 6.2% taken by the ten largest. As for time point: cycle 4 day 1 (C4D1), after less than 7 weeks of nivolumab. Patients all relapsed after autologous stem cell transplantation, and there was variation in brentuximab vedotin exposure. The source material was peripheral blood mononuclear cells (PBMCs), sampled before the fourth cycle of nivolumab. The receptor set was obtained from a human donor with classical Hodgkin lymphoma.

The DNA for the CDR3 is TGTGCCAGCAAAACCTGGGCCCCGACGGGTTACTATGGCTACACCTTC. Its translation is CASKTWAPTGYYGYTF. The chain couples TRBV6-6 to TRBJ1-2; D is uncertain. CDR1 and CDR2 (germline): MNHNY, SVGAGI (reference sequence). V gave up 7 bases and J gave up 3 bases, with 21 bases separating them. The CDR3 sequence is 16 residues long.

The chain is built from TRBV5-5 and TRBJ1-4, with D possibly TRBD1 on 5 matching bases. This CDR3 has 15 amino acids. Per the germline V gene, CDR1 is SGHKS and CDR2 is YYEKEE (reference sequence). V was cut by 0 bases and J by 8 bases, with 14 bases left in between. The CDR3 sequence: CASSLEGTPGEKLFF. CDR3 in DNA: TGTGCCAGCAGCTTGGAAGGGACCCCCGGCGAAAAACTGTTTTTT.

V gene TRBV6-5 combines with J gene TRBJ1-3; no clear D gene. V was pared by 7 bases and J by 3 bases, with 4 bases between. Germline lookup yields CDR1 MNHEY and CDR2 SVGAGI. This CDR3 contains 11 residues. DNA for the CDR3: TGTGCCAGCAAAGGTGGAAACACCATATATTTT. Protein sequence: CASKGGNTIYF.

V usage is TRBV7-2 and J usage is TRBJ1-5, with D possibly being TRBD1 (6 bases). V shed 5 bases and J shed 0 bases, with 17 bases lying between them. The germline V gene has CDR1 SGHTA and CDR2 FQGNSA. The CDR3 runs 17 residues. CDR3 coding DNA: TGTGCCAGCAGCCCGAGAACAGGACAGAATAGCAATCAGCCCCAGCATTTT. This gives the protein CASSPRTGQNSNQPQHF. Full variable domain (remainder filled in from reference TRBV7-2 and TRBJ1-5): GAGVSQSPSNKVTEKGKDVELRCDPISGHTALYWYRQSLGQGLEFLIYFQGNSAPDKSGLPSDRFSAERTGGSVSTLTIQRTQQEDSAVYLCASSPRTGQNSNQPQHFGDGTRLSIL.

This clone was found a few times. The same CDR3 also results from other DNA sequences found in this sample. The J gene is TRBJ2-7, the V gene TRBV6-5; 8 nucleotides line up with TRBD1. The CDR3 has 15 residues. The V segment lost 0 bases and the J segment 2 bases; nucleotides outside the gene matches: 3. Per the germline V gene, CDR1 is MNHEY and CDR2 is SVGAGI. The CDR3 region has the DNA TGTGCCAGCAGTTACTCCGGGACAGGTACCTACGAGCAGTACTTC. Protein product: CASSYSGTGTYEQYF.

The chain carries TRBV10-3 and TRBJ2-7; 11 nucleotides line up with TRBD1. V lost 6 bases, J lost 4 bases, and 5 bases stayed unmatched. Per the germline V gene, CDR1 is ENHRY and CDR2 is SYGVKD. This CDR3 contains 14 residues. CDR3 coding DNA: TGTGCCATCAGCCTCGGGACAGGGGGATACGAGCAGTACTTC. It translates to CAISLGTGGYEQYF.